Following are 27 T cell receptor beta chains from one sample sequenced in a study. TCRdb ran MiXCR on the 5' RACE reads and lists one entry per CDR3 protein. Of some 32,000 distinct CDR3 sequences listed, around 27% are singletons. Tregs were sorted as CD4+CD25+CD127-/low cells. Sequencing was carried out using tumor-infiltrating Tregs sorted from the breast tumor. All receptors derive from a female donor with breast cancer.

Ten or more counts support this clonotype. The chain couples TRBV7-9 to TRBJ2-1; 11 bases map to TRBD2. This CDR3 has 15 residues. V shed 3 bases and J 8 bases; nucleotides not matched to a gene: 6. CDR1 is SEHNR and CDR2 is FQNEAQ in the germline V gene (reference sequence). Written as DNA, the CDR3 is TGTGCCAGCAGCTTTACTAGCGGGAGTGTCGATGAGCAGTTCTTC. Its translation: CASSFTSGSVDEQFF.

This clonotype was seen at least ten times. V is TRBV6-1 and J is TRBJ1-1, with D maybe TRBD1 (5 bases). This CDR3 has 14 amino acids. V lost 6 bases and J 1 base, leaving 12 bases between the germline ends. Per germline, CDR1 MNHNS and CDR2 SASEGT. CDR3 DNA: TGTGCCAGCAGGGTGGGCGGACAGAACACTGAAGCTTTCTTT. It is translated as CASRVGGQNTEAFF.

Of note for this clonotype: It may be a read error: a sequence one base away is much more abundant. V and J are TRBV3-1 and TRBJ2-1, with 12 bases lining up with TRBD2. This CDR3 has 14 residues. Looked up from germline, CDR1 is LGHDT and CDR2 is YNNKEL (reference sequence). CDR3 in amino acids: CVTKTSGSHNEQFF. The CDR3 bases are TGTGTCACCAAGACTAGCGGGAGTCACAATGAGCAGTTCTTC.

This clonotype was counted between two and nine times. The J gene is TRBJ1-4, the V gene TRBV20-1; 7 nucleotides match TRBD1. With V trimmed by 6 bases and J by 4 bases, 8 bases remained unmatched. Germline V gene data show CDR1 as DFQATT and CDR2 as SNEGSKA (reference sequence). The CDR3 extends over 14 amino acids. CDR3 in DNA: TGCAGTGCACCCCACAGGGGCTTTAATGAAAAACTGTTTTTT. Translated, it gives CSAPHRGFNEKLFF.

This clonotype was detected many times. This chain uses TRBV20-1 with TRBJ1-1, with 7 bases lining up with TRBD1. This CDR3 has 14 amino acids. V lost 6 bases to trimming and J lost 0 bases; unmatched junction nucleotides: 7. Germline V gives CDR1 DFQATT, CDR2 SNEGSKA (reference sequence). The DNA for the CDR3 is TGCAGTGCCCCAGGGGGGGTCATGAACACTGAAGCTTTCTTT. Its protein is CSAPGGVMNTEAFF.

At least ten counts were recorded for this clonotype. One end of the junction does not line up with germline, which may come from a read error. This chain links TRBV7-7 with TRBJ2-3; 10 bases are shared with TRBD2. This CDR3 has 15 residues. Germline lookup yields CDR1 SSHAT and CDR2 FNYEAQ (reference sequence). The CDR3 reads CASSPSGRAADTQYF. CDR3 bases: TGTGCTAGCAGCCCGAGCGGGAGGGCTGCAGATACGCAGTATTTT.

With respect to this clonotype: This may come from a read error, since a much larger clone is one base off. This chain uses TRBV18 with TRBJ2-3; D is perhaps TRBD2 (6 bases). The CDR3 spans 14 residues. CDR1 is KGHSH, CDR2 LQKENI, per germline. CDR3 protein: CVSSLGSTTDTQYF. CDR3 bases: TGTGTCAGCTCCCTCGGGAGTACCACAGATACGCAGTATTTT.

The chain joins TRBV5-6 to TRBJ2-2; no clear D gene. CDR3 size: 12 residues. V gave up 2 bases and J gave up 3 bases, with 2 bases separating them. From germline, CDR1 is SGHDT and CDR2 YYEEEE. The CDR3 DNA reads TGTGCCAGCAGCTTCTACACCGGGGAGCTGTTTTTT. This sequence encodes CASSFYTGELFF. Variable domain in full (rest from reference TRBV5-6 and TRBJ2-2): DAGVTQSPTHLIKTRGQQVTLRCSPKSGHDTVSWYQQALGQGPQFIFQYYEEEERQRGNFPDRFSGHQFPNYSSELNVNALLLGDSALYLCASSFYTGELFFGEGSRLTVL.

This clonotype was picked up one time. The V and J genes are TRBV15 and TRBJ2-7; 7 nucleotides align to TRBD2. Trimming cost V 1 base and J 6 bases; bases outside gene matches: 6. CDR3 length equals 14 residues. Germline V lookup: CDR1 LNHNV, CDR2 YYDKDF (reference sequence). CDR3 region: CATSRVRGTVEQYF. Here the CDR3 DNA reads TGTGCCACCAGCAGAGTGCGGGGGACTGTCGAGCAGTACTTC.

The V gene is TRBV9, the J gene TRBJ2-7; 9 bases fit TRBD2. Unmatched junction bases numbered 8, after V lost 4 bases and J lost 3 bases. Germline V gene sequence: CDR1 SGDLS, CDR2 YYNGEE. CDR3 length: 15 amino acids. The CDR3 sequence is CASSLKASGNYEQYF. CDR3 DNA: TGTGCCAGCAGCCTCAAGGCTAGCGGGAACTACGAGCAGTACTTC.

This clonotype was detected ten times or more. The chain joins TRBV28 to TRBJ2-7; D not certain. Germline-derived CDR1 and CDR2 are MDHEN and SYDVKM. The germline V and J ends were trimmed by 8 bases and 5 bases, with 7 bases remaining between them. The CDR3 has 10 amino acids. The CDR3 DNA reads TGTGCCAGCCAGGATCACGAGCAGTACTTC. This codes for CASQDHEQYF.

The sample holds many counts of this clonotype. The rearrangement links TRBV5-1 to TRBJ2-3; 11 bases line up with TRBD2. The junction had 3 bases not matched to a gene; V was cut back by 4 bases and J by 2 bases. Germline CDR1 is SGHRS and CDR2 is YFSETQ. This CDR3 contains 15 residues. The CDR3 DNA is TGCGCCAGCAGCGGGGGACTAGCGGTCACAGATACGCAGTATTTT. Protein: CASSGGLAVTDTQYF.

As concerns this clonotype: Germline is not matched at one junction end, which may reflect a read error. The chain uses TRBV2 and TRBJ1-1; D gene uncertain. Per the germline V gene, CDR1 is SNHLY and CDR2 is FYNNEI. The CDR3 extends over 13 amino acids. CDR3 residues: CASSDKEFSEAYF. The CDR3 DNA sequence: TGTGCCAGCAGTGATAAGGAGTTTAGTGAAGCTTACTTT.

This clonotype occurred many times. The chain employs TRBV24-1 and TRBJ2-7; tentatively, D is TRBD2 (5 bases). Germline V CDR1 and CDR2: KGHDR, SFDVKD. Trimming took 4 bases from V and 2 from J, leaving 11 bases between them. The CDR3 runs to 14 residues. CDR3 amino acids: CATSESGKTYEQYF. As DNA, the CDR3 is TGTGCCACCAGTGAGTCCGGGAAAACCTACGAGCAGTACTTC.

This clonotype was recorded many times. The genes are TRBV20-1 and TRBJ1-4; 8 positions agree with TRBD1. Germline CDR1 and CDR2: DFQATT and SNEGSKA (reference sequence). The V gene end was trimmed by 0 bases and the J gene end by 4 bases; junction bases not matched to a gene: 10. This CDR3 is 17 amino acids long. CDR3 amino acids: CSARDRTGMGLNEKLFF. In DNA, the CDR3 is TGCAGTGCTAGAGACCGGACAGGGATGGGCCTTAATGAAAAACTGTTTTTT.

This clonotype was seen many times. V usage is TRBV4-2 and J usage is TRBJ2-2; TRBD2 agrees at 9 bases. This CDR3 comprises 18 residues. Germline V gene data show CDR1 as LGHNA and CDR2 as YNFKEQ. With V trimmed by 0 bases and J by 4 bases, 9 bases remained unmatched. In DNA, the CDR3 is TGTGCCAGCAGCCAAGATCGGCGGGAGGGGTATGGCACCGGGGAGCTGTTTTTT. Translating gives CASSQDRREGYGTGELFF.

Worth noting for this clonotype: Possible read error: a much larger clone is one base away. The chain joins TRBV5-1 to TRBJ1-4; no clear D gene. Trimming stripped 2 bases from V and 5 bases from J, with 13 bases between. This CDR3 has 15 residues. The germline CDR1 and CDR2 sequences are SGHRS and YFSETQ. CDR3 amino acids: CASSFQSLSNEKLFF. The DNA for the CDR3 is TGCGCCAGCAGCTTCCAGAGCTTATCGAATGAAAAACTGTTTTTT.

CDR3 sequence (DNA): TGTGCCTGCGGGTCCGACAGGTACTACTACGAGCAGTACTTC. It encodes CACGSDRYYYEQYF. The V call is TRBV30, the J call TRBJ2-7; tentatively, D is TRBD1 (6 bases). Per the germline V gene, CDR1 is GTSNPN and CDR2 is SVGIG (reference sequence). Deletions cut 6 bases from V and 3 bases from J, with 18 bases between. There are 14 residues in the CDR3.

This clonotype was seen a few times. The chain joins TRBV9 to TRBJ1-1, with D unresolved. In germline, CDR1 is SGDLS, CDR2 YYNGEE. CDR3 length: 14 amino acids. Trimming removed 4 bases at V and 5 bases at J, with 15 bases between. CDR3 in amino acids: CASSPRRSGTEAFF. For the CDR3, the DNA is TGTGCCAGCAGCCCCAGAAGGTCCGGGACTGAAGCTTTCTTT.

This chain uses TRBV29-1 with TRBJ2-2, with 11 bases that match TRBD1. CDR3 size: 13 residues. V was clipped by 7 bases and J by 4 bases; unmatched bases: 2. CDR1 SQVTM and CDR2 ANQGSEA come from the germline V gene. The CDR3 DNA sequence: TGCAGCGGAGGACAGGGGGCCACCGGGGAGCTGTTTTTT. This codes for CSGGQGATGELFF.

The sample holds a few counts of this clonotype. The chain is built from TRBV4-1 and TRBJ2-1; 9 bases match TRBD1. This CDR3 has 13 residues. The germline CDR1 and CDR2 sequences are MGHRA and YSYEKL. J lost 9 bases, V lost 2 bases, and 2 bases had no gene match. In DNA form, the CDR3 reads TGCGCCAGCAGCCAAAGACAGGGGGTTGAGCAGTTCTTC. Amino acid sequence: CASSQRQGVEQFF.

This clonotype is medium-sized. The V and J genes are TRBV6-6 and TRBJ1-5; D is unresolved. Germline values: CDR1 MNHNY, CDR2 SVGAGI (reference sequence). Trimming cost V 5 bases and J 6 bases, with 8 bases left between them. This CDR3 has 12 residues. Here the CDR3 reads CASSQLGQPQHF. The CDR3 coding sequence is TGTGCCAGCAGTCAGCTTGGTCAGCCCCAGCATTTT.

In this sample, this clonotype turned up a few times. The rearrangement links TRBV10-3 to TRBJ2-3, with D possibly matching TRBD2 (5 bases). V lost 2 bases, J lost 2 bases, and 20 bases lay in between. The CDR3 length is 18 residues. The germline V gene encodes CDR1 ENHRY and CDR2 SYGVKD. The CDR3: CAISETPGASRITDTQYF. The CDR3 DNA follows: TGTGCCATCAGTGAGACCCCGGGTGCTAGCCGAATCACAGATACGCAGTATTTT.

This clonotype was recorded at least ten times. The chain carries TRBV12-3 or TRBV12-4 and TRBJ2-1; D gene ambiguous. The length of the CDR3 is 12 residues. Trimming removed 5 bases from V and 9 bases from J, with 11 bases in between. The CDR3 protein is CASSPRWGEQFF. The DNA for the CDR3 is TGTGCCAGCAGTCCCCGTTGGGGTGAGCAGTTCTTC.

This clonotype showed up many times. This chain uses TRBV20-1 with TRBJ1-2, with 9 bases fitting TRBD1. Germline loops: CDR1 DFQATT, CDR2 SNEGSKA (reference sequence). This CDR3 is 14 amino acids long. CDR3 in amino acids: CSCGGQGYSYGYTF. The CDR3 bases are TGCAGCTGCGGGGGACAGGGTTATTCCTATGGCTACACCTTC.

This clonotype appeared once. The CDR3 does not end in the conserved phenylalanine or tryptophan, so this is likely a read error. V and J are TRBV29-1 and TRBJ1-1; no firm D call. The V gene lost 4 bases and the J gene lost 0 bases, with 6 bases spanning the gap. CDR3 length: 12 residues. Germline V gene sequence: CDR1 SQVTM, CDR2 ANQGSEA. CDR3 in amino acids: CSVGHLNTEAFL. The CDR3 nucleotides are TGCAGCGTTGGGCATTTGAACACTGAAGCTTTCCTT.

This clonotype was found many times. The rearrangement links TRBV12-3 or TRBV12-4 to TRBJ2-1; the D is unclear. The CDR3 is made up of 11 amino acids. Trimming removed 6 bases from V and 4 bases from J, with 4 bases in between. This chain's CDR3 is CASREYNEQFF. Written as DNA, the CDR3 is TGTGCCAGCAGAGAGTACAATGAGCAGTTCTTC.